A single sample is the source of the 18 T cell receptor beta chains below, sequenced in a study of shared clonotypes between healthy human individuals. CD8 cells classed as naive were CD45RO-negative and positively selected for CCR7, excluding terminally differentiated effector memory CD45RA+ cells. Assay: immunoSEQ multiplex PCR; the TCRdb copy retains only in-frame clones and omits some. The table shows about 2.2 million clones, with about 93% occurring only once. Sequencing input: naive CD8+ T cells from PBMCs. Receptor source: a man aged 18 to 30 in good health. Some clones in this sample may be carry-over from other donors' samples.

In this sample, this clone turned up once. This sequence joins TRBV28 and TRBJ2-5; TRBD2 matches at 16 bases. Germline V gene data show CDR1 as MDHEN and CDR2 as SYDVKM. V was pared by 5 bases and J by 0 bases, with 3 bases of the junction left unmatched. CDR3 length equals 17 residues. The CDR3, as DNA: TGTGCCAGCAGTGGGACTAGCGGGAGGGCTAACCAAGAGACCCAGTACTTC. It codes for CASSGTSGRANQETQYF.

This clone was observed a single time. This rearrangement joins TRBV27 to TRBJ2-7, with D maybe TRBD2 (6 bases). This CDR3 contains 13 residues. Germline CDR1 MNHEY, CDR2 SMNVEV (reference sequence). Deletions cut 5 bases from V and 6 bases from J, with 14 bases between. The DNA of the CDR3 is TGTGCCAGCAGTCCAGCGGGTATGTCCGAGCAGTACTTC. Protein sequence: CASSPAGMSEQYF.

The rearrangement joins TRBV10-3 to TRBJ1-2; 7 bases line up with TRBD1. CDR1 and CDR2 from the germline V gene are ENHRY and SYGVKD. J gave up 1 base and V 2 bases, and 10 bases lay outside the gene matches. The CDR3 totals 17 residues. The CDR3 region is CAISEPGGQRFNYGYTF. CDR3 DNA sequence: TGTGCCATCAGTGAGCCTGGGGGACAGCGATTTAACTATGGCTACACCTTC.

This clone was seen just once. The chain uses TRBV5-1 and TRBJ1-1; the D is unclear. Germline V gives CDR1 SGHRS, CDR2 YFSETQ. There are 13 residues in the CDR3. V shed 3 bases and J shed 3 bases, with 9 bases lying between them. The CDR3 protein is CASSSRLDTEAFF. Written as DNA, the CDR3 is TGCGCCAGCAGCTCCAGGCTTGACACTGAAGCTTTCTTT.

The chain couples TRBV27 to TRBJ2-2; D not certain. The germline gives CDR1 MNHEY, CDR2 SMNVEV (reference sequence). With 7 bases removed from V and 1 base from J, the gap between germline ends came to 10 bases. The CDR3 is 14 amino acids. CDR3 amino acids: CASTLDGNTGELFF. CDR3 DNA sequence: TGTGCCAGCACTCTGGACGGGAACACCGGGGAGCTGTTTTTT.

This rearrangement joins TRBV4-2 to TRBJ1-3, with D uncertain. Trimming cost V 1 base and J 4 bases, with 11 bases left between them. Germline assignment: CDR1 LGHNA and CDR2 YNFKEQ. The CDR3 sequence is 15 residues long. The CDR3 sequence is CASSQVPPPGNTIYF. CDR3 coding DNA: TGTGCCAGCAGCCAAGTTCCACCCCCAGGAAACACCATATATTTT.

This clone came up once. The V gene is TRBV6-1, the J gene TRBJ2-7; a possible D gene is TRBD1 (6 bases). Germline values: CDR1 MNHNS, CDR2 SASEGT. Trimming took off 5 bases at V and 1 base at J, with 12 bases between the two ends. The CDR3 runs to 14 residues. The CDR3 DNA reads as TGTGCCAGCAGTCTACGGGACAATTCCTACGAGCAGTACTTC. Translation: CASSLRDNSYEQYF.

The chain carries TRBV7-3 and TRBJ2-6, with 7 bases aligning to TRBD1. The CDR3 has 16 amino acids. V lost 4 bases, J lost 3 bases, and 6 bases stayed unmatched. Looked up from germline, CDR1 is SGHTA and CDR2 is FQGTGA. This CDR3 is CASSSEGANGANVLTF. The CDR3 DNA reads as TGTGCCAGCAGCTCCGAGGGGGCGAATGGGGCCAACGTCCTGACTTTC.

The rearrangement links TRBV27 to TRBJ1-2; D ambiguous. Trimming cost V 7 bases and J 2 bases, with 17 bases left between them. Germline CDR1 and CDR2: MNHEY and SMNVEV (reference sequence). This CDR3 is 15 amino acids long. CDR3 loop: CASKSSRSRNYGYTF. CDR3 sequence (DNA): TGTGCCAGCAAAAGCAGTCGGTCGCGGAACTATGGCTACACCTTC.

The rearrangement uses TRBV21-1 and TRBJ2-7. TRBV21-1 is noted as a pseudogene. The CDR3 has 12 amino acids. CDR3 region: CASSKAENEQYF. The CDR3 nucleotides read TGTGCCAGCAGCAAAGCGGAAAACGAGCAGTACTTC.

The sample holds one count of this clone. The gene calls are TRBV29-1 and TRBJ2-1; D is uncertain. CDR1 is SQVTM and CDR2 is ANQGSEA in the germline V gene. This CDR3 has 11 residues. Trimming left V 4 bases short and J 9 bases short, with 10 bases between. The CDR3 DNA reads TGCAGCGTTGTAGAAGGCCGTGAGCAGTTCTTC. This sequence encodes CSVVEGREQFF.

The gene calls are TRBV14 and TRBJ2-2, with TRBD1 as a possible D gene (5 bases). Germline V gene lookup returns CDR1 SGHDN and CDR2 FVKESK. V was pared by 2 bases and J by 4 bases, with 17 bases between. CDR3 length: 17 residues. The chain's CDR3 is CASSQSPLDTITGELFF. The CDR3 nucleotides read TGTGCCAGCAGCCAAAGTCCCTTGGACACCATCACCGGGGAGCTGTTTTTT.

This clone appeared a single time. The chain links TRBV6-5 to TRBJ2-1, with D perhaps assigned TRBD1 or TRBD2 (5 bases each). The germline V gene has CDR1 MNHEY and CDR2 SVGAGI. The CDR3 loop spans 14 amino acids. V was shortened by 7 bases and J by 4 bases, with 14 bases between the two germline ends. The chain's CDR3 is CASTTGTGYNEQFF. The DNA for the CDR3 is TGTGCCAGCACTACCGGGACGGGGTACAATGAGCAGTTCTTC.

CDR3 loop: CASSEASGTSGRETQYF. CDR3 nucleotide sequence: TGCGCCAGCAGTGAGGCATCCGGGACTAGCGGGAGAGAGACCCAGTACTTC. V is TRBV10-1 and J is TRBJ2-5; 14 nucleotides agree with TRBD2. The CDR3 consists of 17 residues. Germline loops: CDR1 WNHNN, CDR2 SYGVQD (reference sequence). Losses at the gene ends were 2 bases for V and 4 bases for J; bases not matched to a gene: 6.

The chain is built from TRBV4-3 and TRBJ2-2; the match to TRBD2 covers 8 bases. The CDR3 loop spans 17 amino acids. Germline loops: CDR1 LGHNA, CDR2 YSLEER. J was trimmed by 2 bases and V by 2 bases; bases with no gene match: 7. This CDR3 reads CASSQRLAGGNTGELFF. CDR3 DNA sequence: TGCGCCAGCAGCCAACGGTTGGCGGGAGGAAACACCGGGGAGCTGTTTTTT.

This clone showed up just once. The gene calls are TRBV11-3 and TRBJ2-7; D unclear. The CDR3 consists of 16 residues. Germline loops: CDR1 SGHNT, CDR2 YENEEA. Trimming stripped 2 bases from V and 3 bases from J, with 17 bases between. CDR3 sequence: CASSLPTSFGDYEQYF. CDR3 nucleotides: TGTGCCAGCAGCTTACCGACCAGCTTTGGGGACTACGAGCAGTACTTC.

V and J are TRBV5-1 and TRBJ2-3, with D perhaps matching TRBD1 (5 bases). Per germline, CDR1 SGHRS and CDR2 YFSETQ. V dropped 6 bases and J dropped 1 base, with 12 bases sitting between them. The CDR3 runs 14 residues. The CDR3 nucleotides are TGCGCCAGCACTCTTGGGGCCCGCACAGATACGCAGTATTTT. Protein product: CASTLGARTDTQYF.

V is TRBV13 and J is TRBJ2-6, with 8 bases lining up with TRBD1. V gave up 4 bases and J gave up 4 bases; unmatched junction bases: 6. CDR3 length: 16 residues. CDR1 is PRHDT, CDR2 FYEKMQ, per germline (reference sequence). CDR3: CASSSDRVPGANVLTF. CDR3 nucleotides: TGTGCCAGCAGCTCGGACAGGGTTCCAGGGGCCAACGTCCTGACTTTC.